One sample yielded the 2 T cell receptor beta chains listed below, sequenced in a study of vaccination and CD4 T cells after COVID-19. Cultured CD4+ T-cell DNA underwent Oncomine TCR Beta short-read sequencing. MiXCR, run by TCRdb on the PCR reads, gives a single entry per CDR3 protein. Found here are more than 15,000 distinct CDR3 sequences, around 47% of them singletons; the top ten hold around 20%. These receptors lack a known antigen. Time point defined: late sampling 161 to 241 days after vaccination in three convalescent patients. The treatment denotes: approximately 9-day PBMC culture with coronavirus spike peptide pools or control peptides (ViraFEST assay). The material sequenced was CD4+ T cells from blood, cultured in vitro, taken about 7 months after SARS-CoV-2 vaccination. The receptors derive from a human donor who had recovered from COVID-19.

This clonotype is judged medium-sized. V is TRBV24-1 and J is TRBJ2-7, with TRBD1 matching over 9 bases. Looked up from germline, CDR1 is KGHDR and CDR2 is SFDVKD. The CDR3 spans 15 residues. With V trimmed by 9 bases and J by 5 bases, 13 bases remained unmatched. The CDR3 region is CATFSTGQGLHEQYF. CDR3 coding DNA: TGTGCCACCTTCTCCACAGGACAGGGGCTGCACGAGCAGTACTTC.

This sequence joins TRBV20-1 and TRBJ2-5, with D unclear. The CDR3 runs to 14 residues. CDR1 and CDR2 (germline): DFQATT, SNEGSKA (reference sequence). With 1 base removed from V and 0 bases from J, the gap between germline ends came to 9 bases. Here the CDR3 reads CSARAWADQETQYF. The CDR3 nucleotides are TGCAGTGCTAGAGCGTGGGCGGACCAAGAGACCCAGTACTTC.